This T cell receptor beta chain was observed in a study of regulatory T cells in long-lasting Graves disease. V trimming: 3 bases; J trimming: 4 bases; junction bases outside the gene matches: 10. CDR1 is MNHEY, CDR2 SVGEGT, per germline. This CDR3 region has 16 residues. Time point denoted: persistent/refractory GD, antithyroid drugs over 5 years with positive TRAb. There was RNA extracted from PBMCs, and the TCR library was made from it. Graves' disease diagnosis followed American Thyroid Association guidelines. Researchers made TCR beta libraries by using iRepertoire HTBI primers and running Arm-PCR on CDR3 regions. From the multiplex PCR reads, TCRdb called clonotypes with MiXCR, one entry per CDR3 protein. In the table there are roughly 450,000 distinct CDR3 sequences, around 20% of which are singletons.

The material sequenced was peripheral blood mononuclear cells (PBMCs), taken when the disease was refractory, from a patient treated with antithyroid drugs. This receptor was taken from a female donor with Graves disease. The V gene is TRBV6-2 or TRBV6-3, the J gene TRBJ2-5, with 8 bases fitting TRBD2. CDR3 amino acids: CASSYMPGGPSETQYF. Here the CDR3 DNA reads TGTGCCAGCAGTTATATGCCGGGAGGGCCGTCAGAGACCCAGTACTTC.